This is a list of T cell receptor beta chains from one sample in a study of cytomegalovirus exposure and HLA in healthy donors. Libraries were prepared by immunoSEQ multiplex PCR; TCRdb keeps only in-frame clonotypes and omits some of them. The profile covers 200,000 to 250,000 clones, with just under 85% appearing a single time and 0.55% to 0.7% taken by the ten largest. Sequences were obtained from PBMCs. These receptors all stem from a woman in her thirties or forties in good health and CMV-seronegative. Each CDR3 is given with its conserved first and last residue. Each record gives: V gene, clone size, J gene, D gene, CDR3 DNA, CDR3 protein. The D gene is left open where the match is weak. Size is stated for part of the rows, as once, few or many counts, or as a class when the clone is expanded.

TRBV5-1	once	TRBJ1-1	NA	TGCGCCAGCAGCTTGGGATGGGGGCTAGAGATGAACACTGAAGCTTTCTTT	CASSLGWGLEMNTEAFF
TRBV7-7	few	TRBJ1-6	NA	TGTGCTAGCAGCCCATCCAGCGTGCCTAATTCACCCCTCCACTTT	CASSPSSVPNSPLHF
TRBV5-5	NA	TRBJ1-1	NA	TGTGCCAGCAGCTTGCGGGGTTTCACTGAAGCTTTCTTT	CASSLRGFTEAFF
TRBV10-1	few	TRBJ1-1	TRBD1	TGCGCCAGCAGTGAGCGTGTGACAGGGGACACTGAAGCTTTCTTT	CASSERVTGDTEAFF
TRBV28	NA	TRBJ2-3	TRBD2	TGTGCCAGCAGTACCTTAGCGGGGGGTTTGGATACGCAGTATTTT	CASSTLAGGLDTQYF
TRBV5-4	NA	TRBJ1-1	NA	TGTGCCAGCAGCTTGGGGGTCGAGGGTTGGGATACTGAAGCTTTCTTT	CASSLGVEGWDTEAFF
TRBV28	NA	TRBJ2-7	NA	TGTGCCAGCAGTCCCACTCCTAGGTTCTCCGAGCAGTACTTC	CASSPTPRFSEQYF
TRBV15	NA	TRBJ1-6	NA	TGTGCCACCAGCAGAGATAGGCAGGGTGGTTCACCCCTCCACTTT	CATSRDRQGGSPLHF
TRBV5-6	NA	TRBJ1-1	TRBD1	TGTGCCAGCAGCTTGGTCCGGACAGGGGGCATGAACACTGAAGCTTTCTTT	CASSLVRTGGMNTEAFF
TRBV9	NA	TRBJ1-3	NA	TGTGCCAGCAGCGTAGGAGTTACTGGAAACACCATATATTTT	CASSVGVTGNTIYF
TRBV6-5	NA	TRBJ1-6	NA	TGTGCCAGCAGTTTCCAGGGGATGGATAATTCACCCCTCCACTTT	CASSFQGMDNSPLHF
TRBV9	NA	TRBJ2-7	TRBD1	TGTGCCAGCAGCGTAGTCGGGATGACAGGGGACGAGCAGTACTTC	CASSVVGMTGDEQYF
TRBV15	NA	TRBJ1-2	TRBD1	TGTGCCACCAGCAGAGGGACAGGGGGGCTTGGCTACACCTTC	CATSRGTGGLGYTF